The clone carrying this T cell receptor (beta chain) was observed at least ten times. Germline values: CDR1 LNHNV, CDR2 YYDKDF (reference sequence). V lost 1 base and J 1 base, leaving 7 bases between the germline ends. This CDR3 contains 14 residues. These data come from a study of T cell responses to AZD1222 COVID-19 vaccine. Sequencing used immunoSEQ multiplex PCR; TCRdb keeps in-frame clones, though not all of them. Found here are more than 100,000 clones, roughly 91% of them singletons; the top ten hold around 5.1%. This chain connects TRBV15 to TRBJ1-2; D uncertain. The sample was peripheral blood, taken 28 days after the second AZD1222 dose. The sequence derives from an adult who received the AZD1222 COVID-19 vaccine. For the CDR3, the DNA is TGTGCCACCAGCAGAGCCGGGATTAACTATGGCTACACCTTC. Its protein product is CATSRAGINYGYTF. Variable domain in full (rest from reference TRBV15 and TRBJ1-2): DAMVIQNPRYQVTQFGKPVTLSCSQTLNHNVMYWYQQKSSQAPKLLFHYYDKDFNNEADTPDNFQSRRPNTSFCFLDIRSPGLGDTAMYLCATSRAGINYGYTFGSGTRLTVV.